These T cell receptor beta chains were read from a single sample in a study of beta chain features in type 1 diabetes. Some clones are missing from TCRdb's copy, which holds only in-frame ones; the method was immunoSEQ multiplex PCR. The sample has about 280,000 clones; about 15% are singletons. The specimen sequenced was naive CD4+ T cells from blood. These receptors were collected from a man younger than 35 with type 1 diabetes. CDR3s include the opening cysteine and the closing phenylalanine or tryptophan. A D gene is named only where the DNA matches it firmly. Clone size, where shown, is once, few, many, or a class for clones that have expanded.

abundance	d_gene	v_gene	j_gene	CDR3nt	CDR3aa
NA	NA	TRBV18	TRBJ2-7	TGTGCCAGCTCACCACCCGGGGGCTACGAGCAGTACTTC	CASSPPGGYEQYF
few	NA	TRBV6-6	TRBJ1-5	TGTGCCAGCAGTTACGAGCCTCAGCCCCAGCATTTT	CASSYEPQPQHF
NA	NA	TRBV28	TRBJ2-7	TGTGCCAGCAGTCCCCAGCGGAGCTCCTACGAGCAGTACTTC	CASSPQRSSYEQYF
NA	NA	TRBV27	TRBJ1-1	TGTGCCAGCAGCCGTGACTTGAACACTGAAGCTTTCTTT	CASSRDLNTEAFF
few	TRBD1	TRBV5-6	TRBJ1-5	TGTGCCAGCAGCTGGACACAGGGGGCGGGGAGCAATCAGCCCCAGCATTTT	CASSWTQGAGSNQPQHF
NA	NA	TRBV7-9	TRBJ2-6	TGTGCCAGCGGACAATCTAGAGCCGGGGCCAACGTCCTGACTTTC	CASGQSRAGANVLTF
few	TRBD1	TRBV30	TRBJ2-7	TGTGCCTGGACAGGGGGTAGCTACGAGCAGTACTTC	CAWTGGSYEQYF
few	NA	TRBV5-1	TRBJ1-1	TGCGCCAGCAGCTGGGCAGCGGTGCTTGGGAACACTGAAGCTTTCTTT	CASSWAAVLGNTEAFF
few	NA	TRBV5-6	TRBJ2-5	TGTGCCAGCAGCTCGCTCAGTACGCAAGAGACCCAGTACTTC	CASSSLSTQETQYF
NA	NA	TRBV27	TRBJ1-1	TGTGCCAGCAGTTTCTCCGAGACAGTTCACACTGAAGCTTTCTTT	CASSFSETVHTEAFF
NA	TRBD1	TRBV7-2	TRBJ1-1	TGTGCCAGCAGCTCGTCCACAGGGGTTAATTGGTTT	CASSSSTGVNWF
few	NA	TRBV6-4	TRBJ1-2	TGTGCCAGCCGGTCCGGGTATCCTTCCTATGGCTACACCTTC	CASRSGYPSYGYTF
few	NA	TRBV11-2	TRBJ1-5	TGTGCCAGCAGCTTAGATAAGGGGAATCAGCCCCAGCATTTT	CASSLDKGNQPQHF
NA	TRBD2	TRBV15	TRBJ2-7	TGTGCCACCAGCAGAGACACCGGGACTAGCTCCTACGAGCAGTACTTC	CATSRDTGTSSYEQYF
NA	NA	TRBV11-2	TRBJ1-4	TGTGCCAGCAGCTCCATCCCGGAGGGGAAAAGTGAAAAACTGTTTTTT	CASSSIPEGKSEKLFF
once	TRBD1	TRBV5-6	TRBJ2-5	TGTGCCAGCAGCTTACCAGGGGGAGAGACCCAGTACTTC	CASSLPGGETQYF
NA	TRBD2	TRBV4-1	TRBJ2-7	TGCGCCAGCAGCCAAGAGGGGGTTGGACTAGGGCCCTACGAGCAGTACTTC	CASSQEGVGLGPYEQYF
NA	NA	TRBV30	TRBJ2-7	TGTGCCTGGAGTGTAGAGCACGAGCAGTACTTC	CAWSVEHEQYF
few	NA	TRBV5-5	TRBJ2-5	TGTGCCAGCAGCATCGAAGAGACCCAGTACTTC	CASSIEETQYF
few	TRBD2	TRBV7-2	TRBJ2-7	TGTGCCAGCAGCCAACTAGCGGGGCGAACCTACGAGCAGTACTTC	CASSQLAGRTYEQYF
NA	TRBD2	TRBV29-1	TRBJ2-5	TGCAGCGTTGGGCTAGCGGGTCAAGAGACCCAGTACTTC	CSVGLAGQETQYF
NA	TRBD2	TRBV5-4	TRBJ2-5	TGTGCCAGCAGGCCGCTAGCGGGGGGACAAGAGACCCAGTACTTC	CASRPLAGGQETQYF
few	TRBD1	TRBV19	TRBJ2-2	TGTGCCAGTAGTATCCGAGGGACAGTGGGTTTCGGCGGGGAGCTGTTTTTT	CASSIRGTVGFGGELFF
few	NA	TRBV6-6	TRBJ2-5	TGTGCCAGCAGTTACGTACACCATGCGTACTTC	CASSYVHHAYF
NA	TRBD1	TRBV5-1	TRBJ2-7	TGCGCCAGCAGCTTTGGGACAGGGGTCTACTACGAGCAGTACTTC	CASSFGTGVYYEQYF
NA	NA	TRBV19	TRBJ1-2	TGTGCCAGTAAACAACAAGGGGCATATCTGGATGGCTACACCTTC	CASKQQGAYLDGYTF
NA	NA	TRBV19	TRBJ2-1	TGTGCCAGTAGTATTCAGGGTAATGAGCAGTTCTTC	CASSIQGNEQFF
NA	NA	TRBV7-9	TRBJ2-7	TGTGCCAGCAGCTTAGTCCCGGACAGCTCCTACGAGCAGTACTTC	CASSLVPDSSYEQYF
NA	TRBD2	TRBV2	TRBJ2-7	TGTGCCAGCAGTGAAGCGCCGGTAGCGGGCCGATACGAGCAGTACTTC	CASSEAPVAGRYEQYF
few	NA	TRBV7-9	TRBJ2-7	TGTGCCAGCAGCCCGGACAGCTCCTACGAGCAGTACTTC	CASSPDSSYEQYF
NA	NA	TRBV21-1	TRBJ1-4	TGTGCCAGCAGCAAACAGGGGGAATCCGAAAAACTGTTTTTT	CASSKQGESEKLFF